The source of this T cell receptor beta chain is a study of shared clonotypes between healthy human individuals (dated by TCRdb to 2018 to 2020). Describing the broader study: Three men and two women, aged 18 to 49 years, made up the cohort. For each donor, three plates each were used for CD4 naive and CD4 memory, two plates were used for CD8 naive, and one plate was used for CD8 memory. To estimate repertoire size and how much clonotype sharing occurs between individuals, the study deeply sequenced the blood TCR repertoires of about 5 healthy adults. Leukapheresis yielded between about 0.9 and 10 billion PBMCs per donor. Different laboratories and diverse techniques were used to prepare libraries and sequence TCR repertoires, to increase sequencing depth and limit assay-specific biases. The paper as a whole reports these results and caveats: Sampling was restricted to blood, and TCR repertoires in tissues likely differ from the TCR repertoires found in blood. Clonotypes shared by all four sorted-subset donors showed higher generation probabilities than non-shared clonotypes. Even with the large sequencing depth, rarefaction of the sorted-subset datasets indicated that sequencing was incomplete. The small number of donors limited the genetic and exposure-history diversity represented. Sharing across a handful of donors was observed for approximately 4.6% of naive CD4, 3.5% of naive CD8, over 2% of memory CD4, and roughly 0.4% of memory CD8 clonotypes. Based on pairwise subsampling, the degree of clonotype sharing among donors was expected to be affected by sequencing depth. Naive subsets generally had larger estimated clonotype richness than memory subsets.

The donors were healthy, HIV-negative adults who had no recently reported acute infections or vaccinations. All donors were Caucasian adults living in Nashville, Tennessee, USA. CD4+ T cells were enriched through magnetic negative selection, after which naive cells were positively selected on CD45RA and the remaining negative fraction served as the memory subset. After blood collection by leukapheresis, PBMCs were isolated using Ficoll-Histopaque density gradient centrifugation and then cryopreserved in the vapor phase of liquid nitrogen. Purity and quantity of every magnetically sorted T cell population were checked by analytical flow cytometry. Genomic DNA was isolated from every sorted fraction and measured by UV absorbance on a Nanodrop 2000c. Concerning this clone itself: Its antigen remains undetermined. Nothing much larger sits one base from this clone, and base qualities are not available.

V was cut back by 4 bases and J by 3 bases, leaving a gap of 7 bases between them. CDR1 SGHDT and CDR2 YYEEEE are derived from the germline V gene. The CDR3 sequence holds 12 residues, the cysteine and phenylalanine included. Only the CDR3 DNA stays, 36 bases, in frame from base 1. TCR CDR3 regions were amplified from genomic DNA by multiplex PCR using the deep immunoSEQ assay. Genomic DNA extracted from each cell subset was distributed evenly over all wells of several immunoSEQ 96-well plates, and each plate served as one replicate. For sorted subsets, around 0.2 ug genomic DNA, equal to 25,000 to 35,000 T cell genomes, was loaded into each replicate PCR. The purified libraries were quantified using a Qubit 3.0 fluorometer, sized with a Bioanalyzer 2100, and then quantified again using the KAPA Library Quantification kit. Every immunoSEQ 96-well plate was sequenced on a dedicated single-read 150-cycle Illumina NextSeq 550 flow cell. Concerning the study's data processing: Because the immunoSEQ output included only junctional sequences and no quality scores, the filtering could not be the same as the filtering used for full-length reads. Sequences were annotated with PyIR, a Python wrapper for IgBLAST v1.9, and V/J genes and CDR3 were assigned using IMGT germline references. Reads were removed for weak V/J assignments (E-value above 1e-6), missing CDR3, stop codons, out-of-frame junctions, or ambiguous translated residues. V3J clonotypes were defined as sequences sharing an identical inferred V gene, J gene, and CDR3 amino acid sequence. Percentage overlap between repertoires was computed as shared unique clonotypes divided by the size of the smaller repertoire. RTK rarefaction, the Chao1 estimator, and Recon v2.1 estimates of unobserved clonotypes were used to assess repertoire richness. Generation probabilities were computed with OLGA for all TCRbeta clonotypes obtained by the gDNA method from several donors. Drawn from immuneACCESS, this table holds only the in-frame rearrangements with V and J called that TCRdb kept. Clones are partly lost; checked studies trace under half to an unresolved V gene and leave the rest unexplained. V and J calls and clone size are as listed in that table; D and trimming were resolved from the DNA. In this sample the table shows about 1 million clones, approximately 70% of which occur a single time. 1.5% of the sample comes from the top ten.

Sequenced: memory CD4+ T cells sorted from blood. The sample's cell subset or site label is to be understood as: CD45RA-negative fraction. The clonotype originates from a man aged 18 to 30 in good health. The V and J genes are TRBV5-6 and TRBJ1-2; the D gene cannot be named for sure. Here is the DNA: TGTGCCAGCAGCCCGGGCGACTATGGCTACACCTTC. Translated, it reads CASSPGDYGYTF.